These 18 T cell receptor beta chains came from one sample sequenced in a study of Ad26.COV2.S vaccination and SARS-CoV-2 variants. Assay: immunoSEQ multiplex PCR; the TCRdb copy retains only in-frame clones and omits some. The sample includes about 450,000 clones, approximately 89% of them seen just once. Treatment given: some 19 received Ad26.COV2.S at low or high dose, single or two shots; 5 received placebo; per-sample allocation not given. Samples analyzed were those drawn on day 63 after the first vaccine or placebo injection. The sequencing used peripheral blood, collected in a trial of Ad26.COV2.S vaccine versus placebo. The receptors come from a person aged 18-60 years who received the Ad26.COV2.S COVID-19 vaccine or a placebo.

The chain couples TRBV10-3 to TRBJ1-5; D call uncertain. The germline V gene encodes CDR1 ENHRY and CDR2 SYGVKD. V lost 10 bases to trimming and J lost 7 bases, with 14 bases between them. This CDR3 comprises 12 residues. DNA of the CDR3: TGTGCCACGGCGGGGATCGGGCAGCCCCAGCATTTT. It is translated as CATAGIGQPQHF.

The chain is built from TRBV25-1 and TRBJ2-2; tentative D call: TRBD2 (5 bases). CDR3 length: 18 amino acids. Germline values: CDR1 MGHDK, CDR2 SYGVNS. Trimming took 2 bases from V and 7 from J, leaving 23 bases between them. The CDR3 nucleotides are TGTGCCAGCAGTGAAATATTTAAGGGAGCTGAGGAGTGCGGGGAGCTGTTTTTT. Translation gives CASSEIFKGAEECGELFF.

This chain joins TRBV27 and TRBJ2-2, with 7 nucleotides matching TRBD1. This CDR3 is built from 17 residues. CDR1 is MNHEY and CDR2 is SMNVEV in the germline V gene (reference sequence). The junction had 12 bases not matched to a gene; V was cut back by 4 bases and J by 4 bases. The CDR3 is CASSSSSGQWLTGELFF. The CDR3 DNA reads as TGTGCCAGCAGTTCTTCCTCGGGACAGTGGCTCACCGGGGAGCTGTTTTTT.

This chain uses TRBV28 with TRBJ2-7; D possibly corresponds to TRBD2 (5 bases). The CDR3 loop spans 13 amino acids. CDR1 and CDR2 from the germline V gene are MDHEN and SYDVKM. V shed 6 bases and J shed 1 base, with 10 bases lying between them. CDR3 amino acids: CASRGRASYEQYV. CDR3 coding DNA: TGTGCCAGCAGAGGGCGGGCATCCTACGAGCAGTACGTC.

This chain's CDR3 is CASGLGQGNEQFF. Written as DNA, the CDR3 is TGTGCTAGTGGTTTGGGACAGGGGAATGAGCAGTTCTTC. The V and J genes are TRBV12-5 and TRBJ2-1; TRBD1 matches at 8 bases. V shed 1 base, J shed 7 bases, and the junction held 0 bases outside the gene matches. The CDR3 contains 13 residues. Germline V gives CDR1 LGHNT, CDR2 FRNRAP.

This chain connects TRBV12-5 to TRBJ1-6; D is unresolved. The CDR3 runs to 14 residues. The germline gives CDR1 LGHNT, CDR2 FRNRAP. Deletions cut 6 bases from V and 5 bases from J, with 11 bases between. CDR3 loop: CASGPGPHNSPLHF. As DNA, the CDR3 is TGTGCTAGTGGCCCCGGACCGCATAATTCACCCCTCCACTTT.

The CDR3 coding sequence is TGTGCCAGCATCGGAAGCGGGGATCACTACGAGCAGTACGTC. Translating gives CASIGSGDHYEQYV. The chain employs TRBV3-1 (or the pseudogene TRBV3-2) and TRBJ2-7; 7 bases are a match to TRBD2. The germline CDR1 and CDR2 sequences are LGHDT and YNNKEL (reference sequence). J was trimmed by 3 bases and V by 7 bases; bases with no gene match: 9. The length of the CDR3 is 14 residues.

This clone was observed a few times. This chain joins TRBV4-3 and TRBJ2-2; D possibly corresponds to TRBD2 (6 bases). Deletions cut 3 bases from V and 7 bases from J, with 15 bases between. Per germline, CDR1 LGHNA and CDR2 YSLEER. CDR3 size: 15 residues. As DNA, the CDR3 is TGCGCCAGCAGCCATCGACGGGACTTTAACGGGGAGCTGTTTTTT. This codes for CASSHRRDFNGELFF.

The chain combines TRBV23-1 with TRBJ2-7, with 9 bases that match TRBD2. TRBV23-1 falls under the ORF class, with uncertain function. V gave up 5 bases and J gave up 12 bases; unmatched junction bases: 8. This CDR3 has 12 amino acids. The CDR3 region is CASSTIVTSGYV. The CDR3 DNA follows: TGCGCCAGCAGTACAATCGTGACTAGCGGGTACGTC.

The sample holds a few counts of this clone. The gene calls are TRBV7-9 and TRBJ2-5, with TRBD1 matching 8 bases. This CDR3 has 13 residues. Germline V gives CDR1 SEHNR, CDR2 FQNEAQ (reference sequence). With V trimmed by 5 bases and J by 4 bases, 3 bases remained unmatched. CDR3 DNA sequence: TGTGCCAGCAGCGCCGGGACAGGAGAGACCCAGTACTTC. Its protein is CASSAGTGETQYF. The full variable domain, rest sourced from reference TRBV7-9 and TRBJ2-5, is DTGVSQNPRHKITKRGQNVTFRCDPISEHNRLYWYRQTLGQGPEFLTYFQNEAQLEKSRLLSDRFSAERPKGSFSTLEIQRTEQGDSAMYLCASSAGTGETQYFGPGTRLLVL.

This rearrangement joins TRBV3-1 (or the pseudogene TRBV3-2) to TRBJ2-3, with 7 bases identical to TRBD2. Losses at the gene ends were 3 bases for V and 3 bases for J; bases not matched to a gene: 18. Germline CDR1 is LGHDT and CDR2 is YNNKEL (reference sequence). This CDR3 is 19 amino acids long. In DNA form, the CDR3 reads TGTGCCAGCAGCCACGCGCTCCCACTCCCTGGGGGGGGGACAGATACGCAGTATTTT. Encoded protein: CASSHALPLPGGGTDTQYF.

The rearrangement uses TRBV6-5 and TRBJ1-5, with D perhaps TRBD1 (5 bases). Germline loops: CDR1 MNHEY, CDR2 SVGAGI. The CDR3 is made up of 12 amino acids. V was trimmed by 8 bases and J by 6 bases, leaving 11 bases between them. Here the CDR3 DNA reads TGTGCCAGCCGGGTGGGGGTTCAGCCCCAGCATTTT. Protein product: CASRVGVQPQHF.

J is TRBJ1-2 and V is TRBV5-1; maybe TRBD1 (6 bases). The germline gives CDR1 SGHRS, CDR2 YFSETQ. Trimming removed 5 bases from V and 5 bases from J, with 22 bases in between. CDR3 size: 16 residues. CDR3 residues: CASSRGGVQLLYGYTF. In DNA, the CDR3 is TGCGCCAGCAGTCGCGGGGGCGTTCAACTTTTATATGGCTACACCTTC.

This clone was found once. The V call is TRBV21-1, the J call TRBJ1-5. TRBV21-1 is a pseudogene segment. This CDR3 is 13 amino acids long. The CDR3 DNA reads as TGTGCCAGCATCGGGGACGGCAATCAGCCCCAGCATTTT. Its translation is CASIGDGNQPQHF.

This chain links TRBV4-2 with TRBJ2-2, with D uncertain. Germline loops: CDR1 LGHNA, CDR2 YNFKEQ. V was trimmed by 1 base and J by 6 bases, leaving 12 bases between them. This CDR3 is built from 15 residues. CDR3 nucleotides: TGTGCCAGCAGCCAAGGTCTGACCGATGCCGGGGAGCTGTTTTTT. Residues: CASSQGLTDAGELFF.

To note about this clone: Other nucleotide sequences in the sample specify the same CDR3. The chain has TRBV7-3 and TRBJ1-6; 10 bases agree with TRBD1. This CDR3 comprises 14 residues. The germline V gene encodes CDR1 SGHTA and CDR2 FQGTGA. Trimming at V came to 5 bases and at J to 7 bases, leaving 2 bases not matched to a gene. The CDR3 bases are TGTGCCAGCAGCCCGACAGGGGGCAATTCACCCCTCCACTTT. Protein sequence: CASSPTGGNSPLHF.

The count of this clone is one. The CDR3 DNA reads TGTGCCAGCAGCTTACCGGGACTAGCGGGAGTGGGGGAGCAGTACGTC. This sequence encodes CASSLPGLAGVGEQYV. This chain connects TRBV9 to TRBJ2-7, with 14 positions matching TRBD2. With V trimmed by 4 bases and J by 7 bases, 10 bases remained unmatched. There are 16 residues in the CDR3. The germline CDR1 and CDR2 sequences are SGDLS and YYNGEE.

V gene TRBV5-6 combines with J gene TRBJ1-1; no definite D call. This CDR3 has 13 residues. Germline V gene data show CDR1 as SGHDT and CDR2 as YYEEEE. The V gene lost 5 bases and the J gene lost 5 bases, with 13 bases spanning the gap. The CDR3 nucleotides are TGTGCCAGCAGTATCAGAGCGGGGACTGAAGCTTTCTTT. Its translation is CASSIRAGTEAFF.